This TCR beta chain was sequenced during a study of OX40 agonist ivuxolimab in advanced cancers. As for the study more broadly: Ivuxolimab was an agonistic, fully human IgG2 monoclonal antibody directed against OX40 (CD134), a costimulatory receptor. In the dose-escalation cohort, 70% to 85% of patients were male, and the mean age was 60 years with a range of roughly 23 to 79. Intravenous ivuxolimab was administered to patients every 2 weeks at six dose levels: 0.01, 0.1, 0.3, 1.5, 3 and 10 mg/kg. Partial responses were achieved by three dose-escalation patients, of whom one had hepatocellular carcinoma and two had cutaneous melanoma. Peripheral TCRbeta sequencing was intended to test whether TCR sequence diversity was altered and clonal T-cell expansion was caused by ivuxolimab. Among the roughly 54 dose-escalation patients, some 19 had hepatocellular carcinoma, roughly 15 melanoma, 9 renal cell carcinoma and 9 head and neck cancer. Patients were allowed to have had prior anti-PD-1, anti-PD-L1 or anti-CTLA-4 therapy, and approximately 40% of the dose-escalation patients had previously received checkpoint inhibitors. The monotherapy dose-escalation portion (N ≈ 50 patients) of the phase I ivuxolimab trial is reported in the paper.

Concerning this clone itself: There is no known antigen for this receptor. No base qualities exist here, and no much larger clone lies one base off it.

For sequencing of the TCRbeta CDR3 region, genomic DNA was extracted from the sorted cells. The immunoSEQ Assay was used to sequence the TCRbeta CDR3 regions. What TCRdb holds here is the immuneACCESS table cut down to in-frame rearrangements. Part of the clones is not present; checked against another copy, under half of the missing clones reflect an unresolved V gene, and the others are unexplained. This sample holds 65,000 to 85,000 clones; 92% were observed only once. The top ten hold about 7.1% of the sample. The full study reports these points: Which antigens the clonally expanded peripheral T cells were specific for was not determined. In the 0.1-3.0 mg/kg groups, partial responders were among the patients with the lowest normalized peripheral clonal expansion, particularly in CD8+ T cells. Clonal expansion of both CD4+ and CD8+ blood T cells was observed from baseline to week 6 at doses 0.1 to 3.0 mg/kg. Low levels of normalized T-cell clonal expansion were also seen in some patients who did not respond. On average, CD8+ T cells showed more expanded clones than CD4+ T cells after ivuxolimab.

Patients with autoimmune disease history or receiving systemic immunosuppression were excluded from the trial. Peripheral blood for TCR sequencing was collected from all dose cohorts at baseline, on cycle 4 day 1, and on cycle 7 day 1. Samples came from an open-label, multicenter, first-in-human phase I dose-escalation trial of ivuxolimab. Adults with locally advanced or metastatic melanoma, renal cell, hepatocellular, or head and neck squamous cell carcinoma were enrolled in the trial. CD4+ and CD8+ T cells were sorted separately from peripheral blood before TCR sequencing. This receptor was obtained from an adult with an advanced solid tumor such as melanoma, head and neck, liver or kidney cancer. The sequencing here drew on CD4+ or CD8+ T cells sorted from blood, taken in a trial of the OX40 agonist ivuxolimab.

In nucleotides, the sequence is TGTGCCAGCAGCGTCTGGGGGGACAGGGGAAGACCCTACAATGAGCAGTTCTTC. This yields the protein CASSVWGDRGRPYNEQFF. Here the chain combines TRBV9 and TRBJ2-1, and 10 bases in between align with TRBD1. The germline V gene provides CDR1 SGDLS and CDR2 YYNGEE. For this chain, trimming is 2 bases at the V end and 2 bases at the J end, and the number of junction bases without a gene match is 10. The CDR3, from cysteine to phenylalanine, totals 18 residues. Only the CDR3 DNA stays, 54 bases, in frame from base 1.